Listed below are T cell receptor beta chains from one sample, sequenced in a study of identical twins. TCRdb called the 5' RACE reads again in MiXCR, with one record for every CDR3 protein. The sample yields 500,000 or so distinct CDR3 sequences, 14% seen once. The same specimen was also included in a second study, on yellow fever vaccine responses in identical twins.

The sample consisted of CD4+ T cells sorted from blood. The receptors were sampled from a woman aged 18-29 years in good health. Each CDR3 is given with its conserved first and last residue. D genes are given only for firm matches. Clone size is shown for a subset of rows, as once, few, many or a class of expanded clone.

abundance	len	v_gene	d_gene	j_gene	CDR3aa	CDR3nt
many	12	TRBV12-3/TRBV12-4	-	TRBJ1-1	CASSLSGPEAFF	TGTGCCAGCAGCCTATCTGGGCCTGAAGCTTTCTTT
few	11	TRBV30	-	TRBJ2-3	CAWSTQATQYF	TGTGCCTGGAGTACACAGGCTACGCAGTATTTT
few	15	TRBV20-1	-	TRBJ1-1	CSARSGVKRNTEAFF	TGCAGTGCTAGAAGCGGGGTGAAACGGAACACTGAAGCTTTCTTT
-	12	TRBV11-2	-	TRBJ2-7	CASSSHHYEQYF	TGTGCCAGCAGCTCACACCACTACGAGCAGTACTTC
few	13	TRBV6-2/TRBV6-3	TRBD1	TRBJ2-7	CASSHRTGSEQYF	TGTGCCAGCAGTCACAGGACAGGTTCCGAGCAGTACTTC
-	12	TRBV29-1	TRBD1	TRBJ2-1	CSVATGMREQFF	TGCAGCGTTGCGACAGGGATGAGGGAGCAGTTCTTC
-	14	TRBV3-1	-	TRBJ1-1	CASLSRGRNTEAFF	TGTGCCAGCCTATCCAGGGGTCGAAACACTGAAGCTTTCTTT
-	16	TRBV4-2	TRBD2	TRBJ2-4	CASSQSSGVAKNIQYF	TGTGCCAGCAGCCAATCTAGCGGTGTAGCCAAAAACATTCAGTACTTC
many	13	TRBV10-3	TRBD2	TRBJ2-1	CAIKTSGNNEQFF	TGTGCCATCAAGACTAGCGGTAACAATGAGCAGTTCTTC
many	17	TRBV6-1	-	TRBJ1-1	CASPPTPSRRRLAEAFF	TGTGCCAGTCCACCCACCCCCTCACGAAGACGGCTCGCTGAAGCTTTCTTT
-	15	TRBV5-1	TRBD1	TRBJ2-3	CASSPPGTGEDTQYF	TGCGCCAGCAGCCCACCCGGGACAGGGGAGGATACGCAGTATTTT
few	14	TRBV5-1	TRBD1	TRBJ2-2	CASLDRGNTGELFF	TGCGCCAGCCTGGACAGGGGGAACACCGGGGAGCTGTTTTTT
few	14	TRBV28	TRBD1	TRBJ1-6	CASSRQGSNSPLHF	TGTGCCAGCAGCCGACAGGGGAGTAATTCACCCCTCCACTTT
few	18	TRBV5-6	-	TRBJ2-7	CASSPKRADRSGTYEQYF	TGTGCCAGCAGCCCTAAAAGGGCGGACAGAAGTGGGACCTACGAGCAGTACTTC
once	14	TRBV27	-	TRBJ2-3	CASRTFRVSDTQYF	TGTGCCAGCAGGACCTTTAGGGTGTCAGATACGCAGTATTTT
-	14	TRBV3-1	-	TRBJ2-5	CASSSLGNEETQYF	TGTGCCAGCAGCTCCCTAGGGAATGAGGAGACCCAGTACTTC
few	14	TRBV7-9	-	TRBJ2-5	CASVVGQNQETQYF	TGTGCCAGCGTAGTCGGACAGAACCAAGAGACCCAGTACTTC
few	12	TRBV20-1	TRBD1	TRBJ2-7	CSAPGQGNEQYF	TGCAGTGCACCGGGACAGGGTAACGAGCAGTACTTC
-	12	TRBV3-1	-	TRBJ1-1	CASAQLGDEAFF	TGTGCCAGCGCACAGCTGGGAGATGAAGCTTTCTTT
few	20	TRBV11-2	TRBD2	TRBJ2-1	CASSLDRLASGRSSYNEQFF	TGTGCCAGCAGCTTAGATCGGTTGGCTAGCGGGAGGAGCTCCTACAATGAGCAGTTCTTC
-	16	TRBV20-1	TRBD2	TRBJ2-3	CSARDPRTSVTDTQYF	TGCAGTGCTAGAGACCCCAGGACTAGCGTCACAGATACGCAGTATTTT
few	15	TRBV4-3	TRBD2	TRBJ2-1	CASRKGLAGVNEQFF	TGCGCCAGCAGAAAGGGCCTAGCGGGAGTTAATGAGCAGTTCTTC
few	18	TRBV12-3/TRBV12-4	TRBD2	TRBJ2-1	CASSLPRLGTSGRVEQFF	TGTGCCAGCAGTTTACCCCGGTTGGGGACTAGCGGGAGGGTTGAGCAGTTCTTC
few	17	TRBV28	-	TRBJ2-5	CASNKDPQSGKQETQYF	TGTGCCAGCAACAAGGACCCCCAATCGGGGAAACAAGAGACCCAGTACTTC
few	13	TRBV28	-	TRBJ1-1	CASNLQRNTEAFF	TGTGCCAGCAACCTACAGAGAAACACTGAAGCTTTCTTT
few	13	TRBV7-2	TRBD2	TRBJ2-1	CASSLRLAGGQFF	TGTGCCAGCAGCTTACGACTAGCGGGAGGGCAGTTCTTC
-	14	TRBV2	-	TRBJ2-7	CASSRTRINYEQYF	TGTGCCAGCAGCCGGACAAGGATAAACTACGAGCAGTACTTC
-	12	TRBV3-1	TRBD1	TRBJ1-1	CASSQRTGEAFF	TGTGCCAGCAGCCAACGGACAGGTGAAGCTTTCTTT
few	13	TRBV25-1	-	TRBJ2-6	CASNEAGANVLTF	TGTGCCAGCAATGAGGCTGGGGCCAACGTCCTGACTTTC
-	15	TRBV14	TRBD1	TRBJ2-1	CASSPGQGVYNEQFF	TGTGCCAGCAGCCCCGGACAGGGGGTGTACAATGAGCAGTTCTTC
few	16	TRBV11-1	-	TRBJ1-6	CASSSRGMTYNSPLHF	TGTGCCAGCAGCTCCAGGGGTATGACCTATAATTCACCCCTCCACTTT
few	14	TRBV7-2	-	TRBJ2-2	CASSRGVGTGELFF	TGTGCCAGCAGCCGGGGAGTGGGCACCGGGGAGCTGTTTTTT
few	16	TRBV7-2	-	TRBJ1-5	CASSLLGDLSNQPQHF	TGTGCCAGCAGCCTCCTAGGGGACCTTAGCAATCAGCCCCAGCATTTT
many	15	TRBV2	-	TRBJ1-5	CASSMVQNSNQPQHF	TGTGCCAGCAGTATGGTGCAGAATAGCAATCAGCCCCAGCATTTT
few	14	TRBV4-1	-	TRBJ1-1	CASSQEVILTEAFF	TGCGCCAGCAGCCAAGAAGTAATCCTGACTGAAGCTTTCTTT
-	11	TRBV20-1	-	TRBJ2-7	CSARLGDEQYF	TGCAGTGCTAGATTGGGGGACGAGCAGTACTTC
-	13	TRBV5-1	-	TRBJ2-5	CASTLQAQETQYF	TGCGCCAGCACGTTACAGGCCCAAGAGACCCAGTACTTC
few	16	TRBV11-1	-	TRBJ2-2	CASRRKGVSATGELFF	TGTGCCAGCAGACGGAAAGGGGTTTCGGCCACCGGGGAGCTGTTTTTT
few	12	TRBV20-1	TRBD1	TRBJ1-6	CRPQGAGSPLHF	TGCAGACCACAGGGGGCGGGTTCACCCCTCCACTTT
-	13	TRBV11-2	-	TRBJ1-1	CASSPAGGTEAFF	TGTGCCAGCAGCCCAGCTGGGGGCACTGAAGCTTTCTTT
few	14	TRBV15	-	TRBJ2-2	CATSREPAAGELFF	TGTGCCACCAGCAGAGAGCCCGCCGCCGGGGAGCTGTTTTTT
-	17	TRBV11-3	TRBD2	TRBJ2-2	CASSSGLAGVGTGELFF	TGTGCCAGCAGCTCCGGACTAGCGGGAGTAGGCACCGGGGAGCTGTTTTTT
-	15	TRBV12-3/TRBV12-4	TRBD2	TRBJ2-5	CASSPNSGSRETQYF	TGTGCCAGCAGTCCAAATAGCGGGAGTCGGGAGACCCAGTACTTC
-	15	TRBV6-5	TRBD1	TRBJ1-5	CASSYGQGAGQPQHF	TGTGCCAGCAGTTACGGGCAGGGGGCAGGGCAGCCCCAGCATTTT
few	12	TRBV5-1	TRBD1	TRBJ2-7	CASTGTDYEQYF	TGCGCCAGCACCGGGACAGACTACGAGCAGTACTTC
-	16	TRBV5-1	TRBD1	TRBJ2-5	CASSYGQGGSKETQYF	TGCGCCAGCAGCTATGGACAGGGGGGTTCTAAAGAGACCCAGTACTTC